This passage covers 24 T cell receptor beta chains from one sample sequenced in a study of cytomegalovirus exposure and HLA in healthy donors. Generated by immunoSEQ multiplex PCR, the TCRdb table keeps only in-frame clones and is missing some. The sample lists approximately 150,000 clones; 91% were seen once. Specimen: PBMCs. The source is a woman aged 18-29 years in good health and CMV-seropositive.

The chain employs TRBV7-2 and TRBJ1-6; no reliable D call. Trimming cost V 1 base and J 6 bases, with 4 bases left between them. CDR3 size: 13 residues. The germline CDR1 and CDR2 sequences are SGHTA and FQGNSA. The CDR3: CASSLVSNSPLHF. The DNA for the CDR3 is TGTGCCAGCAGCTTAGTCAGTAATTCACCCCTCCACTTT. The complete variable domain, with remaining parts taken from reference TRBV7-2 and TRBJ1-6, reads GAGVSQSPSNKVTEKGKDVELRCDPISGHTALYWYRQSLGQGLEFLIYFQGNSAPDKSGLPSDRFSAERTGGSVSTLTIQRTQQEDSAVYLCASSLVSNSPLHFGNGTRLTVT.

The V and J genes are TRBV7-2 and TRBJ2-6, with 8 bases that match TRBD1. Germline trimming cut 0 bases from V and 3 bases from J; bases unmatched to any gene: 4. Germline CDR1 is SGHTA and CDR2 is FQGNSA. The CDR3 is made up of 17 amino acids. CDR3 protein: CASSLAGTGFGANVLTF. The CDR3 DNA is TGTGCCAGCAGCTTAGCGGGGACAGGCTTTGGGGCCAACGTCCTGACTTTC.

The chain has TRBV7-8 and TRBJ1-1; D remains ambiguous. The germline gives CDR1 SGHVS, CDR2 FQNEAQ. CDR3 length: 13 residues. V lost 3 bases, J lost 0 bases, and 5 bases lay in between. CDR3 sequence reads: CASSLFMNTEAFF. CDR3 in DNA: TGTGCCAGCAGCTTGTTCATGAACACTGAAGCTTTCTTT.

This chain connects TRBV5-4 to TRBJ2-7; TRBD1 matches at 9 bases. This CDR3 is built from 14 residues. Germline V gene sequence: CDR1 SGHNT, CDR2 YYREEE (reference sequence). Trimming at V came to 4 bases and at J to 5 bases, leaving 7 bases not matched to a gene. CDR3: CASSPTGGEDEQYF. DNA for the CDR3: TGTGCCAGCAGCCCCACAGGGGGCGAAGACGAGCAGTACTTC. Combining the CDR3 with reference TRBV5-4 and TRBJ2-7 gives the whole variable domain ETGVTQSPTHLIKTRGQQVTLRCSSQSGHNTVSWYQQALGQGPQFIFQYYREEENGRGNFPPRFSGLQFPNYSSELNVNALELDDSALYLCASSPTGGEDEQYFGPGTRLTVT.

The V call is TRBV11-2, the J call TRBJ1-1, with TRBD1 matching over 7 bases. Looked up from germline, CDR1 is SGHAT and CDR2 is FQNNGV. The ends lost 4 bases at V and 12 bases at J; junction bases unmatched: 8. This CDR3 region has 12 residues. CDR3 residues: CASSSPGQPPFF. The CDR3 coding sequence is TGTGCCAGCAGCTCACCGGGACAGCCCCCTTTCTTT. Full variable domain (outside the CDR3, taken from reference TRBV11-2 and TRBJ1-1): EAGVAQSPRYKIIEKRQSVAFWCNPISGHATLYWYQQILGQGPKLLIQFQNNGVVDDSQLPKDRFSAERLKGVDSTLKIQPAKLEDSAVYLCASSSPGQPPFFGQGTRLTVV.

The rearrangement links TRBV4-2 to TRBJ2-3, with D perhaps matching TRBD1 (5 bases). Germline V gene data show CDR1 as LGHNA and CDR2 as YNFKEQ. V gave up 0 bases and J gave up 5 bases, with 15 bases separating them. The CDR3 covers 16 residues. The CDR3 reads CASSQDLPATGDTQYF. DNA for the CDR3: TGTGCCAGCAGCCAAGACCTCCCCGCTACAGGAGATACGCAGTATTTT.

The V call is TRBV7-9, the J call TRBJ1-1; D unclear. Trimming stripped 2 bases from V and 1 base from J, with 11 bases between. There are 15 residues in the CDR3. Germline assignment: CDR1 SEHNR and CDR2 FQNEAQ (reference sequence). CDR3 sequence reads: CASSLIGGRNTEAFF. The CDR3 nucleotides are TGTGCCAGCAGCTTAATCGGCGGCAGGAACACTGAAGCTTTCTTT.

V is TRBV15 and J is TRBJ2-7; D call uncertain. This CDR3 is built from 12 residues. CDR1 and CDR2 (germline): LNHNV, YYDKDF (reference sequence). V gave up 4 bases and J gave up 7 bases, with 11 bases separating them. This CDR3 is CATSIPPREQYF. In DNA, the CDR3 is TGTGCCACCAGCATTCCGCCGAGGGAGCAGTACTTC.

CDR3 DNA: TGCAGCGTCGCGTGGGGCTTGAGGGGCTACACCTTC. It specifies CSVAWGLRGYTF. V usage is TRBV29-1 and J usage is TRBJ1-2; tentatively, D is TRBD1 (5 bases). Germline V CDR1 and CDR2: SQVTM, ANQGSEA. The CDR3 contains 12 residues. V lost 6 bases and J 8 bases, leaving 16 bases between the germline ends.

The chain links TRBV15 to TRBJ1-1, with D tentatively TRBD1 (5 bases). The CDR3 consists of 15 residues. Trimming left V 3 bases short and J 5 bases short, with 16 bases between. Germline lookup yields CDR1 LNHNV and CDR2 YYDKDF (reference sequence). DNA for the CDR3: TGTGCCACCAGCAGGTCCGGGGGGAGGGTAACTGAAGCTTTCTTT. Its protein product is CATSRSGGRVTEAFF.

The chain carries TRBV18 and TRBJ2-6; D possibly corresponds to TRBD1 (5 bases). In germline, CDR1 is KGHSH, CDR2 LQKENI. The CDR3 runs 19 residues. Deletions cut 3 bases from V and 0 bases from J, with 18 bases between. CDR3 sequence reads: CASSPEDFRARSGANVLTF. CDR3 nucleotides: TGTGCCAGCTCACCGGAAGACTTCAGGGCCCGCTCTGGGGCCAACGTCCTGACTTTC.

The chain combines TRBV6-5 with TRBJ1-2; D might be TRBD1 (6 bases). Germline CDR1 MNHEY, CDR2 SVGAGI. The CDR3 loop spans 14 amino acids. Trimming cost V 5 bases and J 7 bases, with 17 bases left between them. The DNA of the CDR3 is TGTGCCAGCAGTAGGACAGATTTGGCCTCTGGCTACACCTTC. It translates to CASSRTDLASGYTF.

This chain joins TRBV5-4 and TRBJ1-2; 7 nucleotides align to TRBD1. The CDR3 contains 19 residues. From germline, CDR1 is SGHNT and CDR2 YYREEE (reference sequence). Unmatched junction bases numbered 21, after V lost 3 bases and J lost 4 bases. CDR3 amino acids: CASSYDSPGTELFSYGYTF. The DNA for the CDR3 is TGTGCCAGCAGCTATGATTCCCCCGGGACAGAGTTATTTTCCTATGGCTACACCTTC.

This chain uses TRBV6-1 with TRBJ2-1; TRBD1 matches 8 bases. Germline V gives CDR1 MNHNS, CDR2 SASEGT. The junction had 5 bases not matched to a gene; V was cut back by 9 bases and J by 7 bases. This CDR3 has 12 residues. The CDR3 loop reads CASGTGSNEQFF. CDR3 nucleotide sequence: TGTGCCAGTGGGACAGGTAGTAATGAGCAGTTCTTC.

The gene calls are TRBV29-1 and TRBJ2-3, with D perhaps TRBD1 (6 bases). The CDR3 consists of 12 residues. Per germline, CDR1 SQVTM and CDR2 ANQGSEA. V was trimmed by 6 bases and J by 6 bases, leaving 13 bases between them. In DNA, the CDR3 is TGCAGCGTCCAACCCCAGGGGGATACGCAGTATTTT. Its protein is CSVQPQGDTQYF.

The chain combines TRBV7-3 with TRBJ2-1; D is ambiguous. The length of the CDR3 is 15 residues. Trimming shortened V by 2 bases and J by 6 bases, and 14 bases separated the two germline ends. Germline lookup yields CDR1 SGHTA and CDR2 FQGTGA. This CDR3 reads CASSLSPEPGNEQFF. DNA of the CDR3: TGTGCCAGCAGCTTATCGCCAGAACCTGGCAATGAGCAGTTCTTC.

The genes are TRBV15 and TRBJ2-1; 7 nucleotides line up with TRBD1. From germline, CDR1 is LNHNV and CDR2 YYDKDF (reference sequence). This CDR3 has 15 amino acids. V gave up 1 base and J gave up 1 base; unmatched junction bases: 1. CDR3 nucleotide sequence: TGTGCCACCAGCAGAGGGGGACAGTCCTACAATGAGCAGTTCTTC. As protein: CATSRGGQSYNEQFF.

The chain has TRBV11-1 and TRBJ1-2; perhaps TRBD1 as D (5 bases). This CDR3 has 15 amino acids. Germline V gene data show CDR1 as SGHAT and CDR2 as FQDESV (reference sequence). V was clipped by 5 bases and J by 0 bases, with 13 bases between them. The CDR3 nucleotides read TGTGCCAGCAGCCATCGGGGGTCCTCTAACTATGGCTACACCTTC. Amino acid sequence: CASSHRGSSNYGYTF.

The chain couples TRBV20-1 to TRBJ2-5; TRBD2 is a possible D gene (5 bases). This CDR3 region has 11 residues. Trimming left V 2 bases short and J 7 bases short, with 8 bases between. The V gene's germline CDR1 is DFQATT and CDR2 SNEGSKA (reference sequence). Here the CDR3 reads CSARTGRTQYF. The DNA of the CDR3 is TGCAGTGCTAGAACGGGAAGGACCCAGTACTTC.

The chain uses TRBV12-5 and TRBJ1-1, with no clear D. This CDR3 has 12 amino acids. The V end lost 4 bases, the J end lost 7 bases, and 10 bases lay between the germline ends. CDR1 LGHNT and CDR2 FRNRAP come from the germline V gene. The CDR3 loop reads CASGSGGIEAFF. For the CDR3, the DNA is TGTGCTAGTGGTTCCGGCGGGATTGAAGCTTTCTTT.

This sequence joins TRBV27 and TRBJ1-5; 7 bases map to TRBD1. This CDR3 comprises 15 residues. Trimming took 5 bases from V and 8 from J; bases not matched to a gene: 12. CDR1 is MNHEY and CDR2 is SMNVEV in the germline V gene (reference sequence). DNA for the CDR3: TGTGCCAGCAGTCCCATCGGGACAGCACAGGAGCCCCAGCATTTT. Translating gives CASSPIGTAQEPQHF.

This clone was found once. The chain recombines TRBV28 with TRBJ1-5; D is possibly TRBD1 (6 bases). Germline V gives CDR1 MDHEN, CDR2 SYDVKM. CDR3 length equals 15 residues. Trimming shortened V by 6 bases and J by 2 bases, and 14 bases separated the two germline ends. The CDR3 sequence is CASREGHWGNQPQHF. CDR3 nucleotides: TGTGCCAGCAGAGAGGGACATTGGGGCAATCAGCCCCAGCATTTT.

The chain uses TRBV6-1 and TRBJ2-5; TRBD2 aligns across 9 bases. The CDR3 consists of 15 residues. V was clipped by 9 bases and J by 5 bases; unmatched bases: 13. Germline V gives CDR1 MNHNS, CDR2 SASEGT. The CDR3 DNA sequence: TGTGCCAGTTCGGAGACAGCGGGAGGATGGGAGACCCAGTACTTC. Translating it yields CASSETAGGWETQYF.

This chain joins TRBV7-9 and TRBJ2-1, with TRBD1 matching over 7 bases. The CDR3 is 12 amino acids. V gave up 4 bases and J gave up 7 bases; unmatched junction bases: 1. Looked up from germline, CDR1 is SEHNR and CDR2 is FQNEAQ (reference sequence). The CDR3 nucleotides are TGTGCCAGCAGCTCACAGGGGAATGAGCAGTTCTTC. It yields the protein CASSSQGNEQFF.